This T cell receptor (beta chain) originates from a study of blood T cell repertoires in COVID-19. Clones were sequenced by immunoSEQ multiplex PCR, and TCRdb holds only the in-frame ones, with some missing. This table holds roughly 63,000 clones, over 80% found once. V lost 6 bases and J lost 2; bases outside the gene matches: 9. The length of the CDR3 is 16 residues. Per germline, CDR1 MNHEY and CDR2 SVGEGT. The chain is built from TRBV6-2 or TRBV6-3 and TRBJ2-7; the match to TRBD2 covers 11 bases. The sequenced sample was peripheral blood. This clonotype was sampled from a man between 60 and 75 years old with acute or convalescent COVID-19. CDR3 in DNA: TGTGCCAGCAGGTACCCCGGGACTAGCGGTACCTACGAGCAGTACTTC. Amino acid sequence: CASRYPGTSGTYEQYF.